The rows below give T cell receptor beta chains drawn from one sample of a study of blood T cell repertoires in COVID-19. Only in-frame clones appear in the TCRdb table, and some are missing; sequencing was by immunoSEQ multiplex PCR. The top ten clones hold about 6.7% of a sample with around 370,000 clones, 88% of them seen once. Material: peripheral blood. Receptor source: a woman in her 70s with COVID-19, enrolled during active disease. Each CDR3 is given with its conserved first and last residue. Part of the rows lack a size; the others show once, few, many or a class for expanded clones.

13	TRBV5-6	.	TRBJ1-1	CASSLTGSTEAFF
14	TRBV5-4	.	TRBJ2-1	CASSLLGGDNEQFF
15	TRBV5-1	.	TRBJ2-1	CASSLRAGFGDEQFF
17	TRBV7-8	.	TRBJ2-3	CASSEGPGQGVTDTQYF
14	TRBV9	.	TRBJ2-1	CASSGLAGVNEQFF
16	TRBV3-1/TRBV3-2	once	TRBJ2-7	CASSQARPGQVYEQYF
14	TRBV6-2/TRBV6-3	.	TRBJ2-5	CASSPTGGQETQYF
17	TRBV18	.	TRBJ1-4	CASSPSGGSLANEKLFF
17	TRBV19	.	TRBJ1-6	CASSIRSPTRNNSPLHF
16	TRBV7-2	.	TRBJ2-5	CASSLVGSGVRETQYF
16	TRBV7-2	.	TRBJ1-3	CASSLAQRREENTIYF
14	TRBV12-5	.	TRBJ2-2	CASGPRTNTGELFF
16	TRBV5-6	.	TRBJ2-3	CASSPGLAGSTDTQYF
14	TRBV27	.	TRBJ1-2	CASSTAGRSYGYTF
18	TRBV11-2	.	TRBJ2-5	CASSLRLAGGSYQETQYF
12	TRBV11-2	.	TRBJ2-5	CASSLERETQYF
13	TRBV19	.	TRBJ1-2	CASSTGTGNGYTF
13	TRBV12-3/TRBV12-4	.	TRBJ1-1	CASSFTGYTEAFF
16	TRBV5-4	.	TRBJ2-2	CASSSGLAGAAGELFF
16	TRBV7-6	once	TRBJ2-2	CASKSSGGAEAGELFF
13	TRBV6-5	once	TRBJ1-2	CASSYGRAYGYTF
15	TRBV29-1	.	TRBJ2-3	CSVEKLSRVTDTQYF
16	TRBV11-2	.	TRBJ2-3	CASSLGSRGGTDTQYF
13	TRBV6-1	.	TRBJ1-5	CASSETGYQPQHF